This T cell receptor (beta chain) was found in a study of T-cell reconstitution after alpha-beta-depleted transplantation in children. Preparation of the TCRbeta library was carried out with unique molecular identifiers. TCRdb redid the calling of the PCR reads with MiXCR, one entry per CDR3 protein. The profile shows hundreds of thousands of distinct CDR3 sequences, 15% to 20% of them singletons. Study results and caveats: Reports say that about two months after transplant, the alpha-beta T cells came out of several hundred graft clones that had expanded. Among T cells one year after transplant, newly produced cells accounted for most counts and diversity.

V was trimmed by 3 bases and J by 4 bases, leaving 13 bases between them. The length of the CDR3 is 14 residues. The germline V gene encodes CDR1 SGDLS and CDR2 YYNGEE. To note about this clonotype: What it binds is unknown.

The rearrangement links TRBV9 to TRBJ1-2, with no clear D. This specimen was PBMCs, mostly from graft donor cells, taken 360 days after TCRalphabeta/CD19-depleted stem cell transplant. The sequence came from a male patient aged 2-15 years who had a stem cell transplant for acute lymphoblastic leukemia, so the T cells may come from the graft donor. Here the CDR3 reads CASSAGSPVYGYTF. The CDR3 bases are TGTGCCAGCAGCGCGGGGTCTCCAGTCTATGGCTACACCTTC.